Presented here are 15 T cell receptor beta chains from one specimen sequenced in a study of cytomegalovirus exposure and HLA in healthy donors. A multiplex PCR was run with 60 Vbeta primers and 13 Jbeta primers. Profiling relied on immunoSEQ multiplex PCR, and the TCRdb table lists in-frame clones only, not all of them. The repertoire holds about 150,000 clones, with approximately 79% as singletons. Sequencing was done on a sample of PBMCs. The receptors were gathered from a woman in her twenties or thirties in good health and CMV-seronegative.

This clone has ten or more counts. The CDR3 DNA follows: TGTGCCAGTCGCAGAACTAATGAAAAACTGTTTTTT. Its translation is CASRRTNEKLFF. V gene TRBV6-5 combines with J gene TRBJ1-4, with no clear D. This CDR3 is built from 12 residues. V lost 9 bases, J lost 1 base, and 6 bases lay in between. The germline gives CDR1 MNHEY, CDR2 SVGAGI.

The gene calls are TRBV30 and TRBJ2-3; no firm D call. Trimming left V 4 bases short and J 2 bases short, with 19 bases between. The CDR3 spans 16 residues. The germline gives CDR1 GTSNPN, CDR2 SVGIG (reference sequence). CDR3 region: CAWTAKYQVDTDTQYF. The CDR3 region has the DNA TGTGCCTGGACCGCGAAATATCAGGTGGACACAGATACGCAGTATTTT.

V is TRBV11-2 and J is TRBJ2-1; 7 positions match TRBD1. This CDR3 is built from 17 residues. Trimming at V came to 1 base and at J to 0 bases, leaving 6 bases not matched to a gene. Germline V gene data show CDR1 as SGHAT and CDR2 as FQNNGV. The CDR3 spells CASSLVWGQSSYNEQFF. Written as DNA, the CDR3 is TGTGCCAGCAGCTTAGTTTGGGGACAGAGCTCCTACAATGAGCAGTTCTTC.

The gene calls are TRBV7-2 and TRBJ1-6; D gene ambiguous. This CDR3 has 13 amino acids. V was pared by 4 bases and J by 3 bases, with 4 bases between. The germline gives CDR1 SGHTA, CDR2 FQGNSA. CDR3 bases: TGTGCCAGCAGCTCTGTCTATAATTCACCCCTCCACTTT. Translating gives CASSSVYNSPLHF.

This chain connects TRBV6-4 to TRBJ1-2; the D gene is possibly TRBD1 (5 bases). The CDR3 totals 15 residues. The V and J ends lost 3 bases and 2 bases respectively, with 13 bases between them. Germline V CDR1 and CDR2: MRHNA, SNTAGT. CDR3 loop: CASSEQASANYGYTF. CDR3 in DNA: TGTGCCAGCAGTGAACAGGCTTCGGCGAACTATGGCTACACCTTC.

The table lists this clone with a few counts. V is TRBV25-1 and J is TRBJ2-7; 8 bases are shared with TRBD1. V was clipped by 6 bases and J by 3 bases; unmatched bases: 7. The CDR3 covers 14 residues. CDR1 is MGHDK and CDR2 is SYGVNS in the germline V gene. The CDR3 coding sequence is TGTGCCAGCAGCCTGACAGGGGTTTTCTACGAGCAGTACTTC. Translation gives CASSLTGVFYEQYF.

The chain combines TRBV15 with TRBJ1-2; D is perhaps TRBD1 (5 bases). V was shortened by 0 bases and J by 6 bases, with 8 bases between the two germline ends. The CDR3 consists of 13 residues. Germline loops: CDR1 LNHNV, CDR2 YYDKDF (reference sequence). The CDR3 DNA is TGTGCCACCAGCAGAGATAGGGGCCATGGCTACACCTTC. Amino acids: CATSRDRGHGYTF. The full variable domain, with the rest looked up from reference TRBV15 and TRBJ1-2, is DAMVIQNPRYQVTQFGKPVTLSCSQTLNHNVMYWYQQKSSQAPKLLFHYYDKDFNNEADTPDNFQSRRPNTSFCFLDIRSPGLGDTAMYLCATSRDRGHGYTFGSGTRLTVV.

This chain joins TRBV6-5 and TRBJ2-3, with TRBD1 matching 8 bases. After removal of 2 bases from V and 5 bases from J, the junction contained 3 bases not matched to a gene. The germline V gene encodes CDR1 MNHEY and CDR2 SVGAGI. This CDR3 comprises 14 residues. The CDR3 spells CASSYGRGQDTQYF. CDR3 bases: TGTGCCAGCAGTTACGGCAGGGGGCAAGATACGCAGTATTTT.

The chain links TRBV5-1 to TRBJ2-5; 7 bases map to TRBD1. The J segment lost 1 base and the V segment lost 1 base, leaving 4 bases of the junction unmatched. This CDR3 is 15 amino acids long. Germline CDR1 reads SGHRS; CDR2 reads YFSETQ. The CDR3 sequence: CASSLTDRAQETQYF. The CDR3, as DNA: TGCGCCAGCAGCTTGACAGACAGGGCCCAAGAGACCCAGTACTTC.

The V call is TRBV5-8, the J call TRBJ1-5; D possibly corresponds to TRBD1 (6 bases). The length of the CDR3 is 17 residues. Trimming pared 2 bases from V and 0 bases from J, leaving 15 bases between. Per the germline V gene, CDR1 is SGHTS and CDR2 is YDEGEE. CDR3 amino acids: CASSFWGPGASNQPQHF. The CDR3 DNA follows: TGTGCCAGCAGCTTTTGGGGGCCAGGGGCTAGCAATCAGCCCCAGCATTTT.

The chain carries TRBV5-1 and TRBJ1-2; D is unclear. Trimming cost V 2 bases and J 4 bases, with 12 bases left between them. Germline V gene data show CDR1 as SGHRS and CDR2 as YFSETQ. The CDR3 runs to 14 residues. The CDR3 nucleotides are TGCGCCAGCAGCTTTTTCGAGACAAGCTATGGCTACACCTTC. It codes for CASSFFETSYGYTF.

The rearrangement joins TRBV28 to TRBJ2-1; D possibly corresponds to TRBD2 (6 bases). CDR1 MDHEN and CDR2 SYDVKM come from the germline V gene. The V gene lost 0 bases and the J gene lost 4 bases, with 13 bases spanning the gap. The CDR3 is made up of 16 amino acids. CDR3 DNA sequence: TGTGCCAGCAGTTTATGGGAGGGTGGGGGTTACAATGAGCAGTTCTTC. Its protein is CASSLWEGGGYNEQFF. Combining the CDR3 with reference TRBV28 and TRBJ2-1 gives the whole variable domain DVKVTQSSRYLVKRTGEKVFLECVQDMDHENMFWYRQDPGLGLRLIYFSYDVKMKEKGDIPEGYSVSREKKERFSLILESASTNQTSMYLCASSLWEGGGYNEQFFGPGTRLTVL.

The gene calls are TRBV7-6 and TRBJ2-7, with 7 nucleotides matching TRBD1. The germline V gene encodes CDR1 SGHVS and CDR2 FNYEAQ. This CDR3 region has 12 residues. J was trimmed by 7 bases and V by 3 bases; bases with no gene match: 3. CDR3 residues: CASSFRQGEQYF. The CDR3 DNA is TGTGCCAGCAGCTTTCGACAGGGTGAGCAGTACTTC. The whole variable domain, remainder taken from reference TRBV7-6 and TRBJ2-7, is GAGVSQSPRYKVTKRGQDVALRCDPISGHVSLYWYRQALGQGPEFLTYFNYEAQQDKSGLPNDRFSAERPEGSISTLTIQRTEQRDSAMYRCASSFRQGEQYFGPGTRLTVT.

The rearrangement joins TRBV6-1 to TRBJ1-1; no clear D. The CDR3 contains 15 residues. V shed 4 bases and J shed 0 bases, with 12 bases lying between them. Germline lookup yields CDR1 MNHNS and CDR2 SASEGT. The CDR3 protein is CASSVEGRLNTEAFF. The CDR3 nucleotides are TGTGCCAGCAGTGTGGAGGGCCGACTGAACACTGAAGCTTTCTTT.

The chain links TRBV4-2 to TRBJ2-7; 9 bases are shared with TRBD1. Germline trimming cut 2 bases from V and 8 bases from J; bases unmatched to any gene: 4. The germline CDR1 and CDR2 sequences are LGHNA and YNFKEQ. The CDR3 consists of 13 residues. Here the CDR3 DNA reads TGTGCCAGCAGCCAATCGACAGGGGGAAAGCAGTACTTC. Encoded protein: CASSQSTGGKQYF.